The 13 T cell receptor beta chains listed next were all sequenced from one sample in a study of OX40 agonist ivuxolimab in advanced cancers. Here immunoSEQ multiplex PCR was the method, and the copy in TCRdb shows in-frame clones only, minus some. The data hold thousands of clones, with approximately 67% observed a single time. Material: CD4+ or CD8+ T cells sorted from blood, obtained in a trial of the OX40 agonist ivuxolimab. These receptors were obtained from an adult with an advanced solid tumor such as melanoma, head and neck, liver or kidney cancer.

Only one count was recorded for this clone. The genes are TRBV7-8 and TRBJ1-5; D is possibly TRBD1 (6 bases). V was shortened by 1 base and J by 8 bases, with 15 bases between the two germline ends. CDR3 length: 15 residues. Germline CDR1 reads SGHVS; CDR2 reads FQNEAQ. The CDR3 loop reads CASSLGDKVGEPQHF. In DNA, the CDR3 is TGTGCCAGCAGCTTAGGGGACAAGGTTGGGGAGCCCCAGCATTTT.

This chain connects TRBV4-2 to TRBJ2-7, with a tentative D call TRBD2 (6 bases). Germline CDR1 is LGHNA and CDR2 is YNFKEQ. Trimming shortened V by 6 bases and J by 6 bases, and 9 bases separated the two germline ends. The CDR3 has 11 amino acids. The CDR3 loop reads CASSMGGEQYF. DNA of the CDR3: TGTGCCAGCAGTATGGGGGGCGAGCAGTACTTC.

V and J are TRBV19 and TRBJ1-1, with a weak D call TRBD1 (5 bases). Looked up from germline, CDR1 is LNHDA and CDR2 is SQIVND (reference sequence). The V end was cut by 7 bases, the J end by 4 bases, with 13 bases between. CDR3 length equals 13 residues. The CDR3 loop reads CASTIGDVTEAFF. CDR3 sequence (DNA): TGTGCCAGTACGATAGGGGATGTCACTGAAGCTTTCTTT.

The chain employs TRBV9 and TRBJ2-7; TRBD1 agrees at 7 bases. CDR3 length: 13 residues. V lost 1 base to trimming and J lost 4 bases; unmatched junction nucleotides: 2. The germline CDR1 and CDR2 sequences are SGDLS and YYNGEE. The DNA for the CDR3 is TGTGCCAGCAGCGTATCGGGACAGTACGAGCAGTACTTC. Translating it yields CASSVSGQYEQYF.

This clone was detected once. The DNA for the CDR3 is TGTGCCAGCTCAACCTCCGGGACAGGGGTCCTCGAGGGCTATGGCTACACCTTC. The encoded protein is CASSTSGTGVLEGYGYTF. This chain links TRBV18 with TRBJ1-2; the match to TRBD1 covers 10 bases. With V trimmed by 5 bases and J by 4 bases, 16 bases remained unmatched. This CDR3 region has 18 residues. CDR1 KGHSH and CDR2 LQKENI come from the germline V gene.

Remarks on this clone: This likely stems from a read error, as it lies one base from a far larger clone. The chain employs TRBV23-1 and TRBJ1-1; no definite D call. TRBV23-1 is sorted into the ORF group, with uncertain function. The CDR3 is 13 residues long. V dropped 6 bases and J dropped 1 base, with 9 bases sitting between them. The CDR3 here is CASSPQRNTEAFF. CDR3 in DNA: TGCGCCAGCAGCCCTCAGAGGAACACTGAAGCTTTCTTT.

CDR3 sequence: CAILRGRSYNEQFF. CDR3 bases: TGTGCCATTCTACGGGGTCGAAGCTACAATGAGCAGTTCTTC. The genes are TRBV2 and TRBJ2-1, with D tentatively TRBD2 (5 bases). The ends were cut back, 10 bases at V and 3 bases at J, with 16 bases in the middle. The CDR3 has 14 amino acids. Germline CDR1 reads SNHLY; CDR2 reads FYNNEI.

This clone was detected only once. The chain employs TRBV4-3 and TRBJ1-2; 8 nucleotides match TRBD1. The germline gives CDR1 LGHNA, CDR2 YSLEER. V dropped 4 bases and J dropped 2; count of bases not matched to a gene: 6. The CDR3 loop spans 15 amino acids. The CDR3 region is CASSRTGQANYGYTF. Here the CDR3 DNA reads TGCGCCAGCAGCCGAACGGGACAGGCAAACTATGGCTACACCTTC.

The chain carries TRBV28 and TRBJ2-1; D might be TRBD1 (6 bases). The CDR3 is made up of 15 amino acids. The V and J ends lost 4 bases and 7 bases respectively, with 17 bases between them. Looked up from germline, CDR1 is MDHEN and CDR2 is SYDVKM. The CDR3 coding sequence is TGTGCCAGCAGTTACAGGGTAATAGAGCGTAATGAGCAGTTCTTC. Amino acid sequence: CASSYRVIERNEQFF.

V is TRBV5-4 and J is TRBJ1-2, with 7 bases matching TRBD1. Germline V lookup: CDR1 SGHNT, CDR2 YYREEE (reference sequence). Germline trimming cut 0 bases from V and 4 bases from J; bases unmatched to any gene: 3. CDR3 length: 14 amino acids. CDR3 bases: TGTGCCAGCAGCTTGGGCCACAGGGGCTATGGCTACACCTTC. Encoded protein: CASSLGHRGYGYTF.

This clone was recorded a few times. The gene calls are TRBV15 and TRBJ2-7, with 11 bases matching TRBD1. Per germline, CDR1 LNHNV and CDR2 YYDKDF (reference sequence). V was clipped by 4 bases and J by 1 base; unmatched bases: 6. This CDR3 is built from 16 residues. CDR3 loop: CATSIPGQGASYEQYF. DNA of the CDR3: TGTGCCACCAGCATCCCCGGACAGGGGGCATCCTACGAGCAGTACTTC.

In its sample, this clone was seen a few times. A far larger clone is one base from this, pointing to a likely read error. Other DNA sequences from this sample encode an identical CDR3 as well. The rearrangement uses TRBV4-1 and TRBJ2-7; unclear D gene. Germline CDR1 and CDR2: MGHRA and YSYEKL. This CDR3 has 12 residues. V dropped 0 bases and J dropped 4 bases, with 4 bases sitting between them. CDR3 protein: CASSQDRYEQYF. Here the CDR3 DNA reads TGCGCCAGCAGCCAAGACAGATACGAGCAGTACTTC.

This chain joins TRBV4-2 and TRBJ1-1, with D hard to call. V lost 0 bases and J 0 bases, leaving 8 bases between the germline ends. This CDR3 is 15 amino acids long. Germline CDR1 LGHNA, CDR2 YNFKEQ. For the CDR3, the DNA is TGTGCCAGCAGCCAAGATCGGGCTATGAACACTGAAGCTTTCTTT. Translated, it gives CASSQDRAMNTEAFF.